Listed below are T cell receptor beta chains from one sample, sequenced in a study of technical replicates of blood from a handful of donors. Generated by immunoSEQ multiplex PCR, the TCRdb table keeps only in-frame clones and is missing some. This table holds roughly 48,000 clones, about 94% found once. Sequencing was done on a sample of PBMCs. The receptors here all came from a human donor in good health. Some clones in this sample may be carry-over from other donors' samples. The CDR3 runs from the conserved cysteine through the conserved F or W. Fields, in order: CDR3 protein, CDR3 DNA, clone size, V gene, D gene, J gene. D genes are given only for firm matches. Clone size, where shown, is once, few, many, or a class for clones that have expanded.

CDR3 protein: CATSTIPGLASTGELFF
CDR3 DNA: TGTGCCACCAGCACCATTCCGGGACTAGCGAGCACCGGGGAGCTGTTTTTT
clone size: once
V gene: TRBV15
D gene: TRBD2
J gene: TRBJ2-2

CDR3 protein: CASSHKTGANYGYTF
CDR3 DNA: TGCGCCAGCAGCCATAAGACAGGGGCTAACTATGGCTACACCTTC
clone size: .
V gene: TRBV4-3
D gene: TRBD1
J gene: TRBJ1-2

CDR3 protein: CASSFDRVSGNTIYF
CDR3 DNA: TGTGCCAGCAGCTTCGACAGGGTCTCTGGAAACACCATATATTTT
clone size: .
V gene: TRBV11-2
D gene: TRBD1
J gene: TRBJ1-3

CDR3 protein: CASSDSGSGNTGELFF
CDR3 DNA: TGTGCCAGCAGTGACTCTGGCTCGGGGAACACCGGGGAGCTGTTTTTT
clone size: .
V gene: TRBV6-4
D gene: .
J gene: TRBJ2-2

CDR3 protein: CASNTGGLTDTQYF
CDR3 DNA: TGTGCCAGCAACACAGGGGGCCTCACAGATACGCAGTATTTT
clone size: .
V gene: TRBV5-4
D gene: TRBD1
J gene: TRBJ2-3

CDR3 protein: CASGLRGETQYF
CDR3 DNA: TGTGCTAGTGGTTTGAGGGGAGAGACCCAGTACTTC
clone size: .
V gene: TRBV12-5
D gene: .
J gene: TRBJ2-5

CDR3 protein: CSSTGTSNNEQFF
CDR3 DNA: TGCAGCAGTACCGGGACTAGCAACAATGAGCAGTTCTTC
clone size: .
V gene: TRBV29-1
D gene: TRBD2
J gene: TRBJ2-1

CDR3 protein: CASGQAQSQYF
CDR3 DNA: TGTGCCAGCGGGCAGGCCCAGTCCCAGTACTTC
clone size: .
V gene: TRBV6-1
D gene: .
J gene: TRBJ2-5

CDR3 protein: CASSEAGDTGELFF
CDR3 DNA: TGTGCCAGCAGTGAAGCGGGAGACACCGGGGAGCTGTTTTTT
clone size: .
V gene: TRBV6-4
D gene: TRBD2
J gene: TRBJ2-2

CDR3 protein: CASSYQGRWGPNEQFF
CDR3 DNA: TGTGCCAGCAGTTACCAAGGGCGGTGGGGGCCGAATGAGCAGTTCTTC
clone size: once
V gene: TRBV6-6
D gene: .
J gene: TRBJ2-1

CDR3 protein: CASSRPGPTEAFF
CDR3 DNA: TGTGCCAGCAGCCGTCCAGGGCCCACTGAAGCTTTCTTT
clone size: .
V gene: TRBV7-2
D gene: .
J gene: TRBJ1-1

CDR3 protein: CASSSSVESNQPQHF
CDR3 DNA: TGTGCCAGCAGCTCGAGCGTGGAAAGCAATCAGCCCCAGCATTTT
clone size: few
V gene: TRBV7-2
D gene: .
J gene: TRBJ1-5

CDR3 protein: CASSLGAEGTGELFF
CDR3 DNA: TGCGCCAGCAGCTTGGGGGCAGAGGGCACCGGGGAGCTGTTTTTT
clone size: .
V gene: TRBV5-1
D gene: .
J gene: TRBJ2-2

CDR3 protein: CASSLDRGYGYTF
CDR3 DNA: TGTGCCAGCAGCTTAGACAGGGGCTATGGCTACACCTTC
clone size: .
V gene: TRBV7-8
D gene: TRBD1
J gene: TRBJ1-2

CDR3 protein: CASSVATGGPWETQYF
CDR3 DNA: TGTGCCAGCAGCGTAGCTACTGGGGGCCCTTGGGAGACCCAGTACTTC
clone size: .
V gene: TRBV9
D gene: .
J gene: TRBJ2-5

CDR3 protein: CAISEEGGRNTEAFF
CDR3 DNA: TGTGCCATCAGTGAGGAGGGGGGGCGGAACACTGAAGCTTTCTTT
clone size: .
V gene: TRBV10-3
D gene: .
J gene: TRBJ1-1

CDR3 protein: CASSLAGGKLFF
CDR3 DNA: TGTGCCAGCAGCTTAGCGGGGGGAAAACTGTTTTTT
clone size: .
V gene: TRBV7-2
D gene: .
J gene: TRBJ1-4

CDR3 protein: CASRATGQGLGEAFF
CDR3 DNA: TGTGCCAGCAGGGCCACGGGACAGGGGTTAGGTGAAGCTTTCTTT
clone size: .
V gene: TRBV2
D gene: TRBD1
J gene: TRBJ1-1

CDR3 protein: CASSLQGARGAFF
CDR3 DNA: TGTGCCAGCAGCTTACAGGGGGCGCGCGGAGCTTTCTTT
clone size: .
V gene: TRBV11-2
D gene: TRBD1
J gene: TRBJ1-1

CDR3 protein: CASGFWSSTGELFF
CDR3 DNA: TGTGCTAGTGGTTTTTGGAGTTCAACCGGGGAGCTGTTTTTT
clone size: .
V gene: TRBV12-5
D gene: .
J gene: TRBJ2-2